These 19 T cell receptor beta chains were sequenced from one sample in a study of blood T cells in healthy people across ages. The authors ran a second PCR of 7 to 11 cycles using a sample-barcoded 5' primer and a J-beta primer mix. TCRdb processed the 5' RACE reads anew with MiXCR; each CDR3 protein has one entry. The sample has about 1.6 million distinct CDR3 sequences, roughly a third seen once; the top ten hold about 10%. Specimen: blood. Source of these receptors: a woman aged 25 to 39 in good health.

This clonotype appeared a few times. The V and J genes are TRBV5-1 and TRBJ2-3, with 7 bases that match TRBD2. The CDR3 consists of 16 residues. Germline CDR1 SGHRS, CDR2 YFSETQ. V lost 0 bases and J lost 0; bases outside the gene matches: 4. CDR3 bases: TGCGCCAGCAGCTTGGACAGCGGGGCTAGCACAGATACGCAGTATTTT. Translating gives CASSLDSGASTDTQYF.

The chain uses TRBV4-2 and TRBJ1-2; TRBD1 might be the D (5 bases). Germline V lookup: CDR1 LGHNA, CDR2 YNFKEQ. Trimming pared 4 bases from V and 4 bases from J, leaving 13 bases between. The CDR3 consists of 14 residues. The CDR3 DNA reads as TGTGCCAGCAGCCCCGAGGGGACCCCCTATGGCTACACCTTC. Translation: CASSPEGTPYGYTF.

In its sample, this clonotype was seen a few times. The V call is TRBV7-2, the J call TRBJ2-3; the D gene could be TRBD1 or TRBD2 (5 bases each). Trimming cost V 4 bases and J 4 bases, with 21 bases left between them. From germline, CDR1 is SGHTA and CDR2 FQGNSA. This CDR3 contains 17 residues. The CDR3 loop is CASSSVRASLGADTQYF. DNA for the CDR3: TGTGCCAGCAGCTCGGTGAGGGCGAGCCTGGGGGCAGATACGCAGTATTTT.

This clonotype was observed at least ten times. The V gene is TRBV5-1, the J gene TRBJ1-1; no clear D gene. Germline loops: CDR1 SGHRS, CDR2 YFSETQ. Trimming removed 1 base at V and 8 bases at J, with 9 bases between. CDR3 size: 12 residues. CDR3 nucleotide sequence: TGCGCCAGCAGCTTGTTGGGCAGAGAAGCTTTCTTT. The encoded protein is CASSLLGREAFF.

This clonotype was observed once. V is TRBV12-3 or TRBV12-4 and J is TRBJ2-3; a weak D match, TRBD2 (5 bases). This CDR3 is 16 amino acids long. V was shortened by 2 bases and J by 4 bases, with 16 bases between the two germline ends. The CDR3 is CASSLKLGGGADTQYF. The CDR3 coding sequence is TGTGCCAGCAGTTTAAAATTAGGCGGAGGCGCAGATACGCAGTATTTT.

The chain employs TRBV4-1 and TRBJ1-2; 8 bases line up with TRBD1. In germline, CDR1 is MGHRA, CDR2 YSYEKL. V was pared by 7 bases and J by 6 bases, with 7 bases of the junction left unmatched. This CDR3 has 13 amino acids. CDR3 bases: TGCGCCAGCACTCCAGGGACAGGACATGGCTACACCTTC. It encodes CASTPGTGHGYTF.

This chain connects TRBV5-1 to TRBJ2-7, with D uncertain. V was cut by 4 bases and J by 0 bases, with 11 bases left in between. The V gene's germline CDR1 is SGHRS and CDR2 YFSETQ. The CDR3 is 14 amino acids. CDR3 DNA: TGCGCCAGCAGCCAGGCACAAAACTCCTACGAGCAGTACTTC. This translates into CASSQAQNSYEQYF.

There are a few counts of this clonotype. The rearrangement uses TRBV6-5 and TRBJ1-6; D is unresolved. V shed 4 bases and J shed 2 bases, with 18 bases lying between them. Germline V gene sequence: CDR1 MNHEY, CDR2 SVGAGI. CDR3 size: 18 residues. In nucleotides, the CDR3 is TGTGCCAGCAGTTTCGATCGTAACGGCAGAGCCTATAATTCACCCCTCCACTTT. It translates to CASSFDRNGRAYNSPLHF.

This clonotype was found once. Compared with germline, one end of the junction differs, possibly owing to a read error. The V and J genes are TRBV7-9 and TRBJ2-1; D ambiguous. The CDR3 spans 16 residues. From germline, CDR1 is SEHNR and CDR2 FQNEAQ (reference sequence). The CDR3 nucleotides read TGTGCCAGCAGCGAAACCGATCAGAGGTCCTGCAATGAGCAGTTCTTC. This gives the protein CASSETDQRSCNEQFF. The complete variable domain, with remaining parts taken from reference TRBV7-9 and TRBJ2-1, reads DTGVSQNPRHKITKRGQNVTFRCDPISEHNRLYWYRQTLGQGPEFLTYFQNEAQLEKSRLLSDRFSAERPKGSFSTLEIQRTEQGDSAMYLCASSETDQRSCNEQFFGPGTRLTVL.

Remarks on this clonotype: Germline is not matched at one junction end, which may reflect a read error. This sequence joins TRBV5-6 and TRBJ1-5, with no clear D. CDR1 and CDR2 from the germline V gene are SGHDT and YYEEEE. The CDR3 is made up of 16 amino acids. CDR3 protein: CASSPGGRLLNQPQHF. CDR3 DNA: TGCGCCAGCAGCCCTGGCGGGCGGCTACTCAATCAGCCCCAGCATTTT.

V and J are TRBV6-5 and TRBJ2-5; D not certain. Judging by the DNA end, TRBJ2-7 fits better; the J call may be wrong. This CDR3 has 14 amino acids. The germline V gene encodes CDR1 MNHEY and CDR2 SVGAGI. The CDR3 is CASSYGSPRDEQYF. CDR3 DNA: TGTGCCAGCAGTTACGGAAGCCCTAGGGACGAGCAGTACTTC.

Concerning this clonotype: A read error may be the cause here, since a much bigger clone is one base away. The chain combines TRBV20-1 with TRBJ2-1; 8 bases fit TRBD2. This CDR3 has 13 amino acids. Germline values: CDR1 DFQATT, CDR2 SNEGSKA (reference sequence). The CDR3 DNA reads as TGCAGTGCTAGCGGGGGGGCCTACAATGAGCGGTTCTTC. Translating gives CSASGGAYNERFF.

There are many counts of this clonotype. The genes are TRBV29-1 and TRBJ2-3; 7 bases align to TRBD2. V dropped 1 base and J dropped 4; count of bases not matched to a gene: 8. The length of the CDR3 is 15 residues. Looked up from germline, CDR1 is SQVTM and CDR2 is ANQGSEA. The CDR3 is CSVEGFASGADTQYF. In DNA form, the CDR3 reads TGCAGCGTTGAAGGGTTTGCTAGCGGAGCAGATACGCAGTATTTT.

About this clonotype itself: The junction shows a germline mismatch at one end, possibly a read error. This chain connects TRBV7-9 to TRBJ2-7, with 9 nucleotides matching TRBD2. Germline assignment: CDR1 SEHNR and CDR2 FQNEAQ (reference sequence). The CDR3 runs 14 residues. In DNA, the CDR3 is TGTGCCTGCAGCTTAGCGGGAGTGGGGTACGAGCAGTACTTC. Residues: CACSLAGVGYEQYF.

This clonotype was counted between two and nine times. The chain joins TRBV20-1 to TRBJ2-5; D is undetermined. Germline CDR1 is DFQATT and CDR2 is SNEGSKA (reference sequence). The V end lost 2 bases, the J end lost 5 bases, and 9 bases lay between the germline ends. The CDR3 sequence is 12 residues long. CDR3 DNA: TGCAGTGCTAGACCGCGGTTGGAGACCCAGTACTTC. This translates into CSARPRLETQYF.

The chain carries TRBV28 and TRBJ2-5; 8 nucleotides agree with TRBD2. The tail of the sequence fits TRBJ2-7 better, so the J call may be wrong. Looked up from germline, CDR1 is MDHEN and CDR2 is SYDVKM. The length of the CDR3 is 14 residues. CDR3 in amino acids: CASTLAGKSYEQYF. The CDR3 DNA sequence: TGTGCCAGCACCTTAGCGGGGAAATCCTACGAGCAGTACTTC.

This clonotype was seen a handful of times. This chain connects TRBV28 to TRBJ2-1, with TRBD2 identical over 10 bases. V shed 5 bases and J 4 bases; nucleotides not matched to a gene: 8. Germline V gives CDR1 MDHEN, CDR2 SYDVKM. CDR3 size: 16 residues. The CDR3 DNA is TGTGCCAGCAGTCCCTCCGGGACTAGCGTGTACAATGAGCAGTTCTTC. It translates to CASSPSGTSVYNEQFF.

This clonotype was picked up a small number of times. The chain is built from TRBV5-5 and TRBJ2-7, with 9 bases lining up with TRBD1. Germline V gives CDR1 SGHKS, CDR2 YYEKEE (reference sequence). J lost 12 bases, V lost 4 bases, and 5 bases had no gene match. The CDR3 is made up of 11 amino acids. As DNA, the CDR3 is TGTGCCAGCAGCAACCGGGACAGGGTGTACTTC. Translation gives CASSNRDRVYF.

This clonotype has just a few counts. The rearrangement links TRBV7-6 to TRBJ2-1; TRBD2 matches 9 bases. Germline CDR1 SGHVS, CDR2 FNYEAQ. Unmatched junction bases numbered 5, after V lost 3 bases and J lost 5 bases. The CDR3 totals 15 residues. The CDR3 reads CASSFAGGGDNEQFF. As DNA, the CDR3 is TGTGCCAGCAGCTTCGCGGGAGGGGGGGACAATGAGCAGTTCTTC.